Following are 8 T cell receptor beta chains from one sample sequenced in a study of cytomegalovirus exposure and HLA in healthy donors. The PCR was carried out with 60 Vbeta primers and 13 Jbeta primers. Generated by immunoSEQ multiplex PCR, the TCRdb table keeps only in-frame clones and is missing some. Among 170,000 or so clones, 84% were seen once, and the ten largest hold under 5%. The sample was PBMCs. Receptor source: a girl under 18 in good health and CMV-seropositive.

The chain is built from TRBV27 and TRBJ2-7, with 10 bases matching TRBD1. The CDR3 runs 14 residues. With V trimmed by 5 bases and J by 6 bases, 7 bases remained unmatched. CDR1 is MNHEY, CDR2 SMNVEV, per germline (reference sequence). The CDR3, as DNA: TGTGCCAGCAGTCTAGGACAGGGGGTCGTCGAGCAGTACTTC. Translating gives CASSLGQGVVEQYF.

V is TRBV2 and J is TRBJ2-1, with 8 bases that match TRBD1. The CDR3 is made up of 15 amino acids. Trimming took 7 bases from V and 4 from J; bases not matched to a gene: 9. The germline V gene has CDR1 SNHLY and CDR2 FYNNEI. CDR3 amino acids: CASTQGTGGYNEQFF. The CDR3 DNA is TGTGCCAGCACCCAGGGTACAGGGGGGTACAATGAGCAGTTCTTC.

V gene TRBV7-9 combines with J gene TRBJ2-1; TRBD2 might be the D (5 bases). Trimming took 2 bases from V and 7 from J, leaving 12 bases between them. Germline V gene sequence: CDR1 SEHNR, CDR2 FQNEAQ (reference sequence). This CDR3 has 14 residues. The CDR3 here is CASSLNPGNNEQFF. The DNA of the CDR3 is TGTGCCAGCAGCTTAAACCCGGGGAATAATGAGCAGTTCTTC.

The rearrangement uses TRBV6-6 and TRBJ2-1, with 7 bases matching TRBD2. The CDR3 spans 16 residues. Germline V gene data show CDR1 as MNHNY and CDR2 as SVGAGI (reference sequence). V shed 5 bases and J 8 bases; nucleotides not matched to a gene: 15. The DNA for the CDR3 is TGTGCCAGCAGTAAAGGACTAGGGGCTGGTAGGGATGAGCAGTTCTTC. The encoded protein is CASSKGLGAGRDEQFF.

This clone was counted between two and nine times. The chain has TRBV7-8 and TRBJ2-6; unclear D gene. There are 15 residues in the CDR3. Germline assignment: CDR1 SGHVS and CDR2 FQNEAQ. The germline V and J ends were trimmed by 0 bases and 4 bases, with 7 bases remaining between them. CDR3 amino acids: CASSLAGPGANVLTF. For the CDR3, the DNA is TGTGCCAGCAGCTTAGCGGGCCCAGGGGCCAACGTCCTGACTTTC.

The chain uses TRBV7-6 and TRBJ1-1, with D tentatively TRBD1 (5 bases). Between the trimmed V and J ends, which lost 5 bases and 0 bases, there was a span of 22 bases. Germline loops: CDR1 SGHVS, CDR2 FNYEAQ. The length of the CDR3 is 18 residues. CDR3 nucleotides: TGTGCCAGCAGCCTAAACCTACAGGATTCGGTCATGAACACTGAAGCTTTCTTT. Translated: CASSLNLQDSVMNTEAFF.

A single count supports this clone. The V call is TRBV5-6, the J call TRBJ1-1, with a tentative D call TRBD1 (5 bases). CDR1 is SGHDT, CDR2 YYEEEE, per germline. Trimming pared 2 bases from V and 4 bases from J, leaving 9 bases between. CDR3 length: 13 amino acids. The CDR3 DNA reads as TGTGCCAGCAGCTTCGGGGGACGCACTGAAGCTTTCTTT. As protein: CASSFGGRTEAFF.

J is TRBJ1-5 and V is TRBV28, with 7 positions matching TRBD1. Germline CDR1 and CDR2: MDHEN and SYDVKM. The CDR3 is 15 residues long. Trimming removed 4 bases from V and 3 bases from J; junction bases left unmatched: 6. CDR3 in amino acids: CASSSGQLLNQPQHF. CDR3 DNA: TGTGCCAGCAGTTCGGGACAGCTCCTCAATCAGCCCCAGCATTTT.